This T cell receptor beta chain was documented in a study of control samples from healthy donors and cancer patients. TCRdb keeps only in-frame clones here, not all; method: immunoSEQ multiplex PCR. The data show just under 75,000 clones, roughly 87% seen once. With 6 bases removed from V and 5 bases from J, the gap between germline ends came to 5 bases. This CDR3 has 11 residues. The germline gives CDR1 MDHEN, CDR2 SYDVKM. This clone was seen only a few times. The chain employs TRBV28 and TRBJ1-5; D is unresolved. Sequencing was carried out using blood. The clonotype comes from a woman aged 45-60 years in good health. DNA of the CDR3: TGTGCCAGCAGCCATCATCAGCCCCAGCATTTT. Translation gives CASSHHQPQHF. The variable domain in full, with the rest retrieved from reference TRBV28 and TRBJ1-5, is DVKVTQSSRYLVKRTGEKVFLECVQDMDHENMFWYRQDPGLGLRLIYFSYDVKMKEKGDIPEGYSVSREKKERFSLILESASTNQTSMYLCASSHHQPQHFGDGTRLSIL.